These 15 T cell receptor beta chains were sequenced from one sample in a study of molecular identifiers for immune sequencing clone quantification. A single record per CDR3 protein comes from TCRdb applying MiXCR to the PCR reads. Among 90,000 to 120,000 distinct CDR3 sequences listed, 35% to 40% were seen once. Sequencing was done on a sample of naive CD8+ T cells from blood, with Jurkat cell RNA spiked in. Documented subset: FACS-sorted CD8+CD4-CCR7+CD45RA+ naive T cells. These receptor sequences come from a human donor in good health. Some libraries in this study had Jurkat cell RNA spiked in.

This clonotype was counted between two and nine times. The limits of the CDR3 on the DNA are not certain, so only TCRdb's listed CDR3 is given. This chain connects TRBV19 to TRBJ2-3; the table's D call TRBD2 went unverified against the DNA. Inclusive of both ends, the CDR3 amounts to 17 amino acids. CDR1 is LNHDA and CDR2 is SQIVND in the germline V gene (reference sequence). This CDR3 reads CASSIFGRGSYTDTQNF.

Notes on this clonotype: A clone one base away is much larger, so this may be a read error. The gene calls are TRBV21-1 and TRBJ2-7; TRBD1 reflects the table's D call only, with no check against the DNA. TRBV21-1 is reported as a pseudogene. The CDR3 is 17 amino acids. CDR3 coding DNA: TGTGCCAACAGCAAAGGACACCCGAGGGGGACAAGCTACGAGCAGTACTTC. It encodes CANSKGHPRGTSYEQYF.

V and J are TRBV4-2 and TRBJ2-1; D unclear. CDR3 size: 16 residues. Per the germline V gene, CDR1 is LGHNA and CDR2 is YNFKEQ. Trimming stripped 0 bases from V and 5 bases from J, with 14 bases between. CDR3 sequence: CASSQDGLGSDNEQFF. The CDR3 DNA reads as TGTGCCAGCAGCCAAGATGGATTGGGCAGCGACAATGAGCAGTTCTTC.

About this clonotype: This clone may be a read error of a much larger clone one base away. This chain uses TRBV12-3 or TRBV12-4 with TRBJ2-5; D is ambiguous. The CDR3 loop spans 13 amino acids. The CDR3 nucleotides are TGTGCCAGCAGTTTAGAAAACCAAGGGACCCAGTACTTC. Its protein product is CASSLENQGTQYF.

J is TRBJ1-1 and V is TRBV28, with a possible D match to TRBD1 (5 bases). In germline, CDR1 is MDHEN, CDR2 SYDVKM. V was clipped by 1 base and J by 1 base, with 10 bases between them. The CDR3 runs to 15 residues. CDR3 in amino acids: CASSLSQVPNTEAFF. For the CDR3, the DNA is TGTGCCAGCAGTTTATCACAGGTTCCGAACACTGAAGCTTTCTTT.

This clonotype occurred many times. The chain uses TRBV5-1 and TRBJ2-7, with TRBD2 as a possible D gene (5 bases). V shed 4 bases and J shed 3 bases, with 14 bases lying between them. CDR1 is SGHRS, CDR2 YFSETQ, per germline. The CDR3 runs 14 residues. The CDR3 DNA is TGCGCCAGCAGCCCCAGGACTGAAAACTACGAGCAGTACTTC. It translates to CASSPRTENYEQYF.

A note on this clonotype: The CDR3 carries no conserved terminal phenylalanine or tryptophan, so it likely arises from a read error. The V call is TRBV6-1, the J call TRBJ2-5, with 7 bases matching TRBD2. The ends lost 3 bases at V and 2 bases at J; junction bases unmatched: 3. The CDR3 runs to 14 residues. CDR1 is MNHNS and CDR2 is SASEGT in the germline V gene. CDR3 residues: CASSDREAQETQYY. Written as DNA, the CDR3 is TGTGCCAGCAGTGATCGGGAGGCACAAGAGACCCAGTACTAC.

In this sample, this clonotype turned up a few times. This chain joins TRBV19 and TRBJ1-5; D uncertain. The CDR3 covers 15 residues. From germline, CDR1 is LNHDA and CDR2 SQIVND (reference sequence). V was pared by 1 base and J by 4 bases, with 11 bases between. The CDR3 region has the DNA TGTGCCAGTAGTATAGGCGCGGGATCTAATCAGCCCCAGCATTTT. Amino acid sequence: CASSIGAGSNQPQHF.

This clonotype appeared once. The V and J genes are TRBV7-9 and TRBJ2-1; possibly TRBD1 or TRBD2 for D (5 bases each). Germline V gene lookup returns CDR1 SEHNR and CDR2 FQNEAQ (reference sequence). V lost 5 bases and J lost 8, with 7 bases in between. CDR3 length: 11 residues. This chain's CDR3 is CASSRGDEQFF. CDR3 DNA: TGTGCCAGCAGCCGAGGGGATGAGCAGTTCTTC.

The chain employs TRBV20-1 and TRBJ1-4; TRBD1 matches at 8 bases. This CDR3 has 13 amino acids. Germline values: CDR1 DFQATT, CDR2 SNEGSKA (reference sequence). Trimming removed 1 base from V and 8 bases from J; junction bases left unmatched: 3. The CDR3 here is CSARADRDEKLFF. DNA of the CDR3: TGCAGTGCTAGAGCGGACAGGGACGAAAAACTGTTTTTT.

The table lists this clonotype with many counts. The chain carries TRBV4-3 and TRBJ2-3, with 11 bases lining up with TRBD2. The germline gives CDR1 LGHNA, CDR2 YSLEER. V lost 2 bases, J lost 1 base, and 2 bases stayed unmatched. The CDR3 loop spans 16 amino acids. CDR3 in DNA: TGCGCCAGCAGCCAATCACTAGCGGGAGGCACAGATACGCAGTATTTT. This codes for CASSQSLAGGTDTQYF.

The table lists this clonotype with a few counts. This chain connects TRBV28 to TRBJ1-1; a possible D gene is TRBD1 (5 bases). The V and J ends lost 5 bases and 7 bases respectively, with 11 bases between them. Germline loops: CDR1 MDHEN, CDR2 SYDVKM. The CDR3 is made up of 12 amino acids. The CDR3 DNA reads TGTGCCAGCAGTAGAGGGACCAATGAAGCTTTCTTT. Protein: CASSRGTNEAFF.

This clonotype was recorded many times. The chain is built from TRBV5-6 and TRBJ2-1; a possible D gene is TRBD2 (5 bases). The CDR3 covers 13 residues. CDR1 is SGHDT and CDR2 is YYEEEE in the germline V gene. V lost 4 bases to trimming and J lost 9 bases, with 14 bases between them. Here the CDR3 DNA reads TGTGCCAGCAGCCGCGGGCGGCAGGCTGAGCAGTTCTTC. It specifies CASSRGRQAEQFF.

With regard to this clonotype: A read error is likely, as this CDR3 ends without the conserved phenylalanine or tryptophan. This chain joins TRBV10-3 and TRBJ2-4; D remains ambiguous. CDR3 size: 14 residues. Trimming pared 3 bases from V and 0 bases from J, leaving 6 bases between. Germline loops: CDR1 ENHRY, CDR2 SYGVKD. The CDR3 here is CAISDKLAKNIQYY. For the CDR3, the DNA is TGTGCCATCAGTGACAAGCTAGCCAAAAACATTCAGTACTAC.

On this clonotype: With a much larger clone just one base away, this may be a read error. The rearrangement links TRBV4-3 to TRBJ1-3, with 10 nucleotides matching TRBD1. The germline V gene has CDR1 LGHNA and CDR2 YSLEER. This CDR3 has 15 amino acids. The DNA of the CDR3 is TGCGCCAGCAGCCAGGGGACAGGGGCTGGAACCACCATATATTTT. Its translation is CASSQGTGAGTTIYF.